What follows are 31 T cell receptor beta chains derived from one specimen sequenced in a study of response to subunit inactivated influenza vaccine. MiXCR, run by TCRdb on the RT-PCR reads, gives a single entry per CDR3 protein. The data contain 650,000 to 850,000 distinct CDR3 sequences, around 14% of them singletons. The sample consisted of PBMCs from blood, taken 14 days before vaccination. Every receptor here comes from a man between 50 and 59 years old who received an inactivated influenza vaccine.

This clonotype was detected only a few times. One base away lies a much larger clone, so this may be a sequencing read error. CDR3: CASSFGYGYTF. The CDR3, as DNA: TGTGCCAGCAGTTTTGGCTATGGCTACACCTTC. This rearrangement joins TRBV12-3 or TRBV12-4 to TRBJ1-2; D gene ambiguous. The CDR3 runs 11 residues. Trimming removed 3 bases at V and 4 bases at J, with 3 bases between.

In its sample, this clonotype was seen a few times. V is TRBV4-3 and J is TRBJ1-6; D call uncertain. Germline loops: CDR1 LGHNA, CDR2 YSLEER. This CDR3 has 14 residues. V lost 0 bases, J lost 13 bases, and 13 bases lay in between. CDR3: CASSQESSLLPLHF. Here the CDR3 DNA reads TGCGCCAGCAGCCAAGAATCCTCCCTCCTGCCCCTCCACTTT.

CDR3 nucleotides: TGTGCCAGCAGTTTAGGTCCCGGGAGGAACACTGAAGCTTTCTTT. Translating it yields CASSLGPGRNTEAFF. The rearrangement joins TRBV12-3 or TRBV12-4 to TRBJ1-1; no firm D call. Trimming removed 1 base from V and 1 base from J, with 10 bases in between. The length of the CDR3 is 15 residues.

The V and J genes are TRBV3-1 and TRBJ2-6; perhaps TRBD2 as D (7 bases). V lost 4 bases to trimming and J lost 3 bases, with 28 bases between them. The CDR3 consists of 21 residues. Germline lookup yields CDR1 LGHDT and CDR2 YNNKEL (reference sequence). The CDR3 nucleotides read TGTGCCAGCAGCCTAAGATGGGGGGGCCCGTCATCTGGCCATGGGGCCAACGTCCTGACTTTC. It specifies CASSLRWGGPSSGHGANVLTF. The full variable domain, completed using reference TRBV3-1 and TRBJ2-6, is DTAVSQTPKYLVTQMGNDKSIKCEQNLGHDTMYWYKQDSKKFLKIMFSYNNKELIINETVPNRFSPKSPDKAHLNLHINSLELGDSAVYFCASSLRWGGPSSGHGANVLTFGAGSRLTVL.

This clonotype was detected only once. The chain combines TRBV20-1 with TRBJ2-1; 12 bases align to TRBD2. CDR3 length: 18 residues. V trimming: 3 bases; J trimming: 9 bases; junction bases outside the gene matches: 18. The V gene's germline CDR1 is DFQATT and CDR2 SNEGSKA (reference sequence). CDR3: CSARVEWTSGKRSSEQFF. Here the CDR3 DNA reads TGCAGTGCTAGGGTAGAATGGACTAGCGGGAAGCGGAGCAGTGAGCAGTTCTTC.

The sample holds a few counts of this clonotype. The chain has TRBV6-5 and TRBJ2-5, with a tentative D call TRBD2 (6 bases). CDR1 MNHEY and CDR2 SVGAGI come from the germline V gene. CDR3 size: 16 residues. V lost 5 bases and J 2 bases, leaving 18 bases between the germline ends. This chain's CDR3 is CASSNGLSDLQETQYF. CDR3 nucleotide sequence: TGTGCCAGCAGTAACGGACTATCGGATCTTCAAGAGACCCAGTACTTC.

The chain is built from TRBV4-1 and TRBJ2-7; D gene ambiguous. Germline V gene lookup returns CDR1 MGHRA and CDR2 YSYEKL. The CDR3 consists of 15 residues. V gave up 4 bases and J gave up 2 bases, with 15 bases separating them. CDR3 bases: TGCGCCAGCAGCCTGTTAGGGCCGGTTCCCTACGAGCAGTACTTC. Its protein is CASSLLGPVPYEQYF.

The chain uses TRBV5-4 and TRBJ2-3; 8 bases agree with TRBD2. In germline, CDR1 is SGHNT, CDR2 YYREEE (reference sequence). The length of the CDR3 is 16 residues. V shed 0 bases, J shed 3 bases, and the junction held 6 bases outside the gene matches. CDR3 amino acids: CASSLGERERTDTQYF. Here the CDR3 DNA reads TGTGCCAGCAGCTTGGGGGAGCGGGAGCGTACAGATACGCAGTATTTT.

The chain recombines TRBV12-3 or TRBV12-4 with TRBJ2-3; D gene ambiguous. Trimming stripped 5 bases from V and 9 bases from J, with 12 bases between. The CDR3 covers 12 residues. The CDR3 DNA reads as TGTGCCAGCAGTCCAAACGCTGGGACGCAGTATTTT. Its protein product is CASSPNAGTQYF.

This clonotype turned up a few times. This rearrangement joins TRBV5-1 to TRBJ2-2; D perhaps matches TRBD1 (6 bases). Trimming took off 4 bases at V and 5 bases at J, with 15 bases between the two ends. Per the germline V gene, CDR1 is SGHRS and CDR2 is YFSETQ. This CDR3 has 15 residues. The CDR3 reads CASSLGDIPTGELFF. The CDR3 DNA follows: TGCGCCAGCAGCCTGGGGGACATACCTACCGGGGAGCTGTTTTTT.

V and J are TRBV7-2 and TRBJ1-2; D perhaps matches TRBD1 (6 bases). Trimming shortened V by 5 bases and J by 3 bases, and 13 bases separated the two germline ends. The germline V gene encodes CDR1 SGHTA and CDR2 FQGNSA. There are 14 residues in the CDR3. The CDR3 is CASSQRQVHYGYTF. Here the CDR3 DNA reads TGTGCCAGCAGCCAGCGACAGGTACACTATGGCTACACCTTC.

This chain joins TRBV12-3 or TRBV12-4 and TRBJ2-5, with 7 bases identical to TRBD1. The length of the CDR3 is 14 residues. V gave up 3 bases and J gave up 3 bases; unmatched junction bases: 4. The CDR3 sequence is CASSFGTAEETQYF. The CDR3 nucleotides are TGTGCCAGCAGTTTCGGGACAGCTGAAGAGACCCAGTACTTC.

The gene calls are TRBV20-1 and TRBJ2-1; 9 positions match TRBD1. In germline, CDR1 is DFQATT, CDR2 SNEGSKA (reference sequence). The CDR3 sequence is 14 residues long. V trimming: 5 bases; J trimming: 8 bases; junction bases outside the gene matches: 10. CDR3 protein: CSAGQGLILDEQFF. Here the CDR3 DNA reads TGCAGTGCTGGACAGGGGTTAATCTTGGATGAGCAGTTCTTC.

The chain couples TRBV12-3 or TRBV12-4 to TRBJ1-4; 9 positions agree with TRBD1. Losses at the gene ends were 3 bases for V and 8 bases for J; bases not matched to a gene: 7. This CDR3 comprises 15 residues. CDR3 sequence reads: CASSFSWTGDEKLFF. CDR3 bases: TGTGCCAGCAGTTTTTCATGGACAGGGGACGAAAAACTGTTTTTT.

The V gene is TRBV7-8, the J gene TRBJ2-4; D ambiguous. CDR3 length: 14 amino acids. V shed 5 bases and J shed 1 base, with 9 bases lying between them. Germline V gives CDR1 SGHVS, CDR2 FQNEAQ. CDR3 protein: CASSPPFAKNIQYF. As DNA, the CDR3 is TGTGCCAGCAGCCCCCCCTTCGCCAAAAACATTCAGTACTTC.

This clonotype occurred a few times. This chain connects TRBV30 to TRBJ2-3; D gene unclear. The CDR3 is made up of 15 amino acids. Germline CDR1 GTSNPN, CDR2 SVGIG (reference sequence). Trimming shortened V by 0 bases and J by 1 base, and 11 bases separated the two germline ends. Here the CDR3 reads CAWSVPVLRTDTQYF. In DNA, the CDR3 is TGTGCCTGGAGTGTACCAGTTCTCCGCACAGATACGCAGTATTTT.

This clonotype was seen repeatedly, ten times or more. The chain links TRBV7-6 to TRBJ2-3; D is perhaps TRBD1 (6 bases). Germline V gene sequence: CDR1 SGHVS, CDR2 FNYEAQ. With 1 base removed from V and 4 bases from J, the gap between germline ends came to 9 bases. The CDR3 covers 14 residues. This CDR3 reads CASSLDRVADTQYF. The DNA for the CDR3 is TGTGCCAGCAGCTTAGACAGGGTGGCAGATACGCAGTATTTT. Filled out from reference TRBV7-6 and TRBJ2-3, the complete variable domain reads GAGVSQSPRYKVTKRGQDVALRCDPISGHVSLYWYRQALGQGPEFLTYFNYEAQQDKSGLPNDRFSAERPEGSISTLTIQRTEQRDSAMYRCASSLDRVADTQYFGPGTRLTVL.

This clonotype was found many times. The chain employs TRBV5-4 and TRBJ2-1, with TRBD2 matching 11 bases. V dropped 5 bases and J dropped 6; count of bases not matched to a gene: 7. In germline, CDR1 is SGHNT, CDR2 YYREEE (reference sequence). This CDR3 has 15 amino acids. CDR3 region: CASSPGTSGANEQFF. The DNA of the CDR3 is TGTGCCAGCAGTCCCGGGACTAGCGGTGCCAATGAGCAGTTCTTC.

The rearrangement links TRBV2 to TRBJ2-1; 13 nucleotides align to TRBD2. Germline V gene sequence: CDR1 SNHLY, CDR2 FYNNEI. The CDR3 covers 13 residues. Unmatched junction bases numbered 7, after V lost 6 bases and J lost 14 bases. The CDR3: CASRVTSGGREFF. The CDR3 coding sequence is TGTGCCAGCAGAGTGACTAGCGGGGGGAGGGAGTTCTTC. The full variable domain, with the rest looked up from reference TRBV2 and TRBJ2-1, is EPEVTQTPSHQVTQMGQEVILRCVPISNHLYFYWYRQILGQKVEFLVSFYNNEISEKSEIFDDQFSVERPDGSNFTLKIRSTKLEDSAMYFCASRVTSGGREFFGPGTRLTVL.

The J gene is TRBJ2-7, the V gene TRBV7-2; D gene uncertain. V lost 3 bases and J 2 bases, leaving 11 bases between the germline ends. CDR1 is SGHTA, CDR2 FQGNSA, per germline. The CDR3 runs 14 residues. CDR3 region: CASSFAGLAYEQYF. The CDR3, as DNA: TGTGCCAGCAGCTTCGCCGGGTTGGCCTACGAGCAGTACTTC.

This chain links TRBV9 with TRBJ2-5; D is possibly TRBD2 (5 bases). The CDR3 is made up of 15 amino acids. Germline V gene data show CDR1 as SGDLS and CDR2 as YYNGEE. Trimming left V 4 bases short and J 2 bases short, with 15 bases between. DNA of the CDR3: TGTGCCAGCAGCACCTTACACGAGGGACAAGAGACCCAGTACTTC. This translates into CASSTLHEGQETQYF.

This clonotype was seen a few times. This chain connects TRBV3-1 to TRBJ2-3; no firm D call. The CDR3 has 13 amino acids. V lost 7 bases, J lost 3 bases, and 11 bases lay in between. CDR1 LGHDT and CDR2 YNNKEL come from the germline V gene (reference sequence). CDR3: CASNPTLTDTQYF. CDR3 bases: TGTGCCAGCAACCCTACCTTGACAGATACGCAGTATTTT.

The chain joins TRBV12-3 or TRBV12-4 to TRBJ1-1; a weak D match, TRBD1 (5 bases). The V end lost 5 bases, the J end lost 5 bases, and 15 bases lay between the germline ends. The CDR3 totals 14 residues. In nucleotides, the CDR3 is TGTGCCAGCAGTCCAACAGGAGAAAGGACTGAAGCTTTCTTT. Translated, it gives CASSPTGERTEAFF.

A few counts support this clonotype. This rearrangement joins TRBV5-1 to TRBJ2-1; 13 bases are shared with TRBD2. This CDR3 comprises 17 residues. Germline CDR1 reads SGHRS; CDR2 reads YFSETQ. The junction had 7 bases not matched to a gene; V was cut back by 3 bases and J by 4 bases. The CDR3 protein is CASSSGLAGLTYNEQFF. The CDR3 DNA sequence: TGCGCCAGCAGCTCGGGACTAGCGGGACTCACTTACAATGAGCAGTTCTTC.

This sequence joins TRBV20-1 and TRBJ2-1, with TRBD1 matching over 7 bases. From germline, CDR1 is DFQATT and CDR2 SNEGSKA (reference sequence). The CDR3 is made up of 13 amino acids. The V segment lost 1 base and the J segment 4 bases; nucleotides outside the gene matches: 1. In DNA, the CDR3 is TGCAGTGCTAGAGCGACAGGGTACAATGAGCAGTTCTTC. Translation gives CSARATGYNEQFF.

The chain employs TRBV18 and TRBJ1-5, with 8 positions matching TRBD1. Per the germline V gene, CDR1 is KGHSH and CDR2 is LQKENI. The CDR3 is 14 amino acids. With 3 bases clipped from V and 8 bases from J, the junction kept 6 bases outside the gene matches. The CDR3 loop is CASSPGQARKPQHF. The DNA for the CDR3 is TGTGCCAGCTCACCGGGACAGGCACGGAAGCCCCAGCATTTT.

This clonotype turned up a few times. The chain employs TRBV16 and TRBJ2-7, with 10 bases identical to TRBD2. Germline CDR1 is KGHSY and CDR2 is FQNENV. This CDR3 comprises 16 residues. Germline trimming cut 1 base from V and 7 bases from J; bases unmatched to any gene: 10. This CDR3 is CASSQLEAGGPEEQYF. CDR3 in DNA: TGTGCCAGCAGCCAATTAGAAGCGGGAGGGCCGGAGGAGCAGTACTTC.

The V and J genes are TRBV27 and TRBJ2-3; 9 bases match TRBD2. Per the germline V gene, CDR1 is MNHEY and CDR2 is SMNVEV (reference sequence). Trimming cost V 2 bases and J 5 bases; bases outside gene matches: 14. The CDR3 runs to 18 residues. CDR3 bases: TGTGCCAGCAGTTTACGGCCCCCTCTGCGGGGGGGGGAAGATACGCAGTATTTT. As protein: CASSLRPPLRGGEDTQYF.

This clonotype was detected many times. The chain has TRBV12-3 or TRBV12-4 and TRBJ1-6; unclear D gene. V was shortened by 0 bases and J by 14 bases, with 8 bases between the two germline ends. This CDR3 comprises 12 residues. The CDR3 DNA sequence: TGTGCCAGCAGTTTAGCCCCCCGTACCCTCCACTTT. Translating it yields CASSLAPRTLHF.

The chain's CDR3 is CASSSIRASGANVLTF. In DNA, the CDR3 is TGTGCCAGCAGTTCCATCAGAGCCTCTGGGGCCAACGTCCTGACTTTC. The chain is built from TRBV27 and TRBJ2-6; no firm D call. Germline lookup yields CDR1 MNHEY and CDR2 SMNVEV (reference sequence). V lost 4 bases and J 0 bases, leaving 10 bases between the germline ends. CDR3 length: 16 residues.

The chain links TRBV7-9 to TRBJ2-3; 7 bases map to TRBD1. The junction had 7 bases not matched to a gene; V was cut back by 1 base and J by 0 bases. Germline loops: CDR1 SEHNR, CDR2 FQNEAQ (reference sequence). This CDR3 has 17 residues. In DNA, the CDR3 is TGTGCCAGCAGCTTAGGGGGACAGAGAAAAAGCACAGATACGCAGTATTTT. Its translation is CASSLGGQRKSTDTQYF.